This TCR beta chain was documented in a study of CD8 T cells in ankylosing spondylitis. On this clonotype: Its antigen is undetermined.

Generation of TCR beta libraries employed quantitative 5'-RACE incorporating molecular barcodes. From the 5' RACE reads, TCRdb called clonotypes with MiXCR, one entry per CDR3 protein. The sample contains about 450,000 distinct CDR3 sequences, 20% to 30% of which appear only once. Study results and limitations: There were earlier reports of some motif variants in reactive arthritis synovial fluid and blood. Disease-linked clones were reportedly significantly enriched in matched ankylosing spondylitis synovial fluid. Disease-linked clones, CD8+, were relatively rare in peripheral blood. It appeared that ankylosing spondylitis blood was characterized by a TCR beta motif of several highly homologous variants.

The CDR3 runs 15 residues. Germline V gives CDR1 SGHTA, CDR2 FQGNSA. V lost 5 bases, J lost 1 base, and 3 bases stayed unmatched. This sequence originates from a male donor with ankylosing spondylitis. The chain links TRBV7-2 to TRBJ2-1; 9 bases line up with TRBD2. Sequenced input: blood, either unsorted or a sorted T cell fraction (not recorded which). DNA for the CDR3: TGTGCCAGCAGCCAAAGCGGGGGGTCCTACAATGAGCAGTTCTTC. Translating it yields CASSQSGGSYNEQFF.